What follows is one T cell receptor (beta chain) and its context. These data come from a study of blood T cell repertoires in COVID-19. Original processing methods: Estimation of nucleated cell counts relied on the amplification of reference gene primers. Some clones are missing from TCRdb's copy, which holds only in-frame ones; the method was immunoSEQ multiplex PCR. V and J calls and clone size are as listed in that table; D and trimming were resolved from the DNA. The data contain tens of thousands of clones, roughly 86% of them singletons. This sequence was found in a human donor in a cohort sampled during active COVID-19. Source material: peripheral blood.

The CDR3 here is CASSPQGDTQYF. In DNA, the CDR3 is TGCGCCAGCAGCCCCCAGGGTGATACGCAGTATTTT. The rearrangement joins TRBV5-1 to TRBJ2-3, with D perhaps matching TRBD1 (5 bases). CDR1 and CDR2 (germline): SGHRS, YFSETQ. Between the trimmed V and J ends, which lost 4 bases and 6 bases, there was a span of 9 bases. The CDR3 spans 12 residues.